One sample yielded the 22 T cell receptor beta chains listed below, sequenced in a study of CD8+ T cells in alopecia areata. The sequencing template was cDNA reverse transcribed from extracted RNA. Generated by immunoSEQ multiplex PCR, the TCRdb table keeps only in-frame clones and is missing some. This sample has under 350,000 clones, with 58% found just once. The treatment here: oral pan-JAK inhibitor, 5-10 mg twice daily. The source material was CD4+ T cells sorted from blood, sampled at week 24, from a patient treated with tofacitinib. These receptors were taken from a human donor with alopecia areata.

The V and J genes are TRBV18 and TRBJ2-7; no clear D. Germline V gene lookup returns CDR1 KGHSH and CDR2 LQKENI. The CDR3 is 14 amino acids. V was clipped by 3 bases and J by 1 base, with 10 bases between them. The CDR3 coding sequence is TGTGCCAGCTCACCGTCCTCCCTGTCCTACGAGCAGTACTTC. Protein product: CASSPSSLSYEQYF.

The rearrangement links TRBV7-9 to TRBJ1-2, with TRBD1 matching over 10 bases. V lost 5 bases, J lost 4 bases, and 10 bases stayed unmatched. The CDR3 consists of 16 residues. Looked up from germline, CDR1 is SEHNR and CDR2 is FQNEAQ (reference sequence). In DNA, the CDR3 is TGTGCCAGCAGCGCGGGACAGGGGCTGGGACCCTATGGCTACACCTTC. It specifies CASSAGQGLGPYGYTF.

The rearrangement uses TRBV9 and TRBJ2-6; 12 nucleotides line up with TRBD1. The germline V gene encodes CDR1 SGDLS and CDR2 YYNGEE. J was trimmed by 3 bases and V by 3 bases; bases with no gene match: 13. The CDR3 length is 20 residues. In DNA, the CDR3 is TGTGCCAGCAGCGGGTCAAGACGGGACAGGGGGCGGTATGGGGCCAACGTCCTGACTTTC. Its protein product is CASSGSRRDRGRYGANVLTF.

The rearrangement joins TRBV27 to TRBJ2-1; 16 bases line up with TRBD2. The length of the CDR3 is 17 residues. Germline trimming cut 6 bases from V and 2 bases from J; bases unmatched to any gene: 4. CDR1 is MNHEY, CDR2 SMNVEV, per germline (reference sequence). Written as DNA, the CDR3 is TGTGCCAGCAGCCCCGGGACTAGCGGGGGGGCCTACAATGAGCAGTTCTTC. Encoded protein: CASSPGTSGGAYNEQFF.

This chain joins TRBV18 and TRBJ1-6, with D maybe TRBD1 (5 bases). Between the trimmed V and J ends, which lost 2 bases and 8 bases, there was a span of 16 bases. The length of the CDR3 is 16 residues. Looked up from germline, CDR1 is KGHSH and CDR2 is LQKENI. CDR3 sequence (DNA): TGTGCCAGCTCACCAAGGGGCAGGGTTTATGATTCACCCCTCCACTTT. This codes for CASSPRGRVYDSPLHF. Supplemented by reference TRBV18 and TRBJ1-6, the full variable domain reads NAGVMQNPRHLVRRRGQEARLRCSPMKGHSHVYWYRQLPEEGLKFMVYLQKENIIDESGMPKERFSAEFPKEGPSILRIQQVVRGDSAAYFCASSPRGRVYDSPLHFGNGTRLTVT.

The rearrangement joins TRBV29-1 to TRBJ1-1, with D uncertain. This CDR3 has 15 amino acids. Trimming stripped 5 bases from V and 0 bases from J, with 16 bases between. Germline V gene lookup returns CDR1 SQVTM and CDR2 ANQGSEA. CDR3 loop: CSVFLTQVMNTEAFF. The CDR3 nucleotides read TGCAGCGTTTTCCTAACCCAGGTAATGAACACTGAAGCTTTCTTT.

The chain couples TRBV2 to TRBJ2-1; 13 nucleotides agree with TRBD2. This CDR3 has 16 residues. CDR1 and CDR2 (germline): SNHLY, FYNNEI. V shed 7 bases, J shed 9 bases, and the junction held 12 bases outside the gene matches. CDR3 sequence reads: CASTLGTSGAYGEQFF. In DNA form, the CDR3 reads TGTGCCAGCACACTAGGGACTAGCGGGGCCTATGGTGAGCAGTTCTTC.

V usage is TRBV11-2 and J usage is TRBJ2-1, with D possibly being TRBD2 (6 bases). This CDR3 has 16 amino acids. Per the germline V gene, CDR1 is SGHAT and CDR2 is FQNNGV. Trimming pared 5 bases from V and 3 bases from J, leaving 17 bases between. The DNA for the CDR3 is TGTGCCAGCAGCCCCCCGGGGCAGCGGGTCTACAATGAGCAGTTCTTC. Protein: CASSPPGQRVYNEQFF.

The V call is TRBV5-1, the J call TRBJ2-2; D is unclear. The V gene lost 6 bases and the J gene lost 5 bases, with 17 bases spanning the gap. The germline gives CDR1 SGHRS, CDR2 YFSETQ. This CDR3 comprises 15 residues. CDR3 in amino acids: CASTREPYLTGELFF. In nucleotides, the CDR3 is TGCGCCAGCACAAGAGAGCCTTACTTAACCGGGGAGCTGTTTTTT. The full variable domain, in which reference TRBV5-1 and TRBJ2-2 provide the parts outside the CDR3, is KAGVTQTPRYLIKTRGQQVTLSCSPISGHRSVSWYQQTPGQGLQFLFEYFSETQRNKGNFPGRFSGRQFSNSRSEMNVSTLELGDSALYLCASTREPYLTGELFFGEGSRLTVL.

In its sample, this clone was seen a few times. V gene TRBV5-6 combines with J gene TRBJ2-6; D is uncertain. The CDR3 totals 19 residues. The V gene lost 0 bases and the J gene lost 0 bases, with 16 bases spanning the gap. Germline CDR1 reads SGHDT; CDR2 reads YYEEEE. The CDR3 DNA reads TGTGCCAGCAGCTTGGATTGGTCAGCCGCCAACTCTGGGGCCAACGTCCTGACTTTC. Protein: CASSLDWSAANSGANVLTF.

The chain has TRBV13 and TRBJ2-7; 8 bases fit TRBD2. The germline V gene has CDR1 PRHDT and CDR2 FYEKMQ (reference sequence). CDR3 size: 12 residues. The junction had 4 bases not matched to a gene; V was cut back by 3 bases and J by 9 bases. The CDR3 reads CASSLVAGWQYF. The CDR3 DNA reads as TGTGCCAGCAGCTTGGTAGCGGGGTGGCAGTACTTC.

The J gene is TRBJ1-6, the V gene TRBV5-1; 11 bases map to TRBD1. The V and J ends lost 4 bases and 3 bases, in that order; junction bases with no gene match: 6. This CDR3 is 17 amino acids long. Germline V gene sequence: CDR1 SGHRS, CDR2 YFSETQ. The CDR3 DNA reads TGCGCCAGCAGCCCGGGACAGGGGGACAACTATAATTCACCCCTCCACTTT. This gives the protein CASSPGQGDNYNSPLHF.

Comments on this clone: Other DNA sequences in the same sample also yield this CDR3. This chain links TRBV5-1 with TRBJ2-3; D gene unclear. V lost 1 base, J lost 6 bases, and 3 bases lay in between. This CDR3 spans 11 amino acids. The V gene's germline CDR1 is SGHRS and CDR2 YFSETQ. The CDR3: CASSLKDTQYF. DNA for the CDR3: TGCGCCAGCAGCTTGAAGGATACGCAGTATTTT.

The chain recombines TRBV29-1 with TRBJ2-5; 8 positions match TRBD1. The CDR3 covers 16 residues. Germline V gene data show CDR1 as SQVTM and CDR2 as ANQGSEA. V lost 5 bases and J lost 4; bases outside the gene matches: 15. CDR3: CSVRSGATGVGETQYF. CDR3 DNA sequence: TGCAGCGTTCGGTCAGGGGCGACAGGGGTGGGAGAGACCCAGTACTTC.

CDR3 amino acids: CASSPTADRSWDYTF. The DNA for the CDR3 is TGTGCCAGCAGCCCTACCGCCGACCGGAGTTGGGACTACACCTTC. This sequence joins TRBV6-6 and TRBJ1-2; D unclear. Germline V gene lookup returns CDR1 MNHNY and CDR2 SVGAGI (reference sequence). V dropped 6 bases and J dropped 10 bases, with 24 bases sitting between them. The CDR3 extends over 15 amino acids.

The chain links TRBV30 to TRBJ2-2; no clear D gene. Germline assignment: CDR1 GTSNPN and CDR2 SVGIG (reference sequence). With 8 bases removed from V and 6 bases from J, the gap between germline ends came to 19 bases. This CDR3 has 14 amino acids. DNA of the CDR3: TGTGCCGGGTCTGGCGTGCAAGTCGCCGGGGAGCTGTTTTTT. Its protein product is CAGSGVQVAGELFF.

The chain recombines TRBV6-5 with TRBJ2-1; TRBD1 agrees at 7 bases. The CDR3 runs 15 residues. Germline trimming cut 0 bases from V and 3 bases from J; bases unmatched to any gene: 2. Germline V gives CDR1 MNHEY, CDR2 SVGAGI. The CDR3 is CASSYSWTGYNEQFF. The CDR3 nucleotides read TGTGCCAGCAGTTACTCTTGGACAGGCTACAATGAGCAGTTCTTC.

This chain uses TRBV4-1 with TRBJ2-1; 10 bases agree with TRBD2. Trimming cost V 5 bases and J 1 base; bases outside gene matches: 8. CDR3 length: 17 amino acids. Germline V CDR1 and CDR2: MGHRA, YSYEKL. CDR3 loop: CASSSPSGGPSYNEQFF. CDR3 sequence (DNA): TGCGCCAGCAGCAGCCCTAGCGGGGGTCCTTCCTACAATGAGCAGTTCTTC.

This clone has a count of ten or more. The J gene is TRBJ2-5, the V gene TRBV27, with 10 bases identical to TRBD2. The V gene's germline CDR1 is MNHEY and CDR2 SMNVEV (reference sequence). The V gene end was trimmed by 5 bases and the J gene end by 7 bases; junction bases not matched to a gene: 7. The CDR3 sequence is 14 residues long. CDR3: CASSLAGVGRTQYF. CDR3 coding DNA: TGTGCCAGCAGTCTAGCGGGGGTGGGGAGGACCCAGTACTTC.

The V gene is TRBV28, the J gene TRBJ1-1; tentative D call: TRBD1 (5 bases). Trimming took 10 bases from V and 7 from J, leaving 16 bases between them. Per the germline V gene, CDR1 is MDHEN and CDR2 is SYDVKM. The CDR3 loop spans 12 amino acids. Written as DNA, the CDR3 is TGTGCCACCCAAGGAGGGGCGAATGAAGCTTTCTTT. This translates into CATQGGANEAFF.

V usage is TRBV4-1 and J usage is TRBJ1-1; no clear D gene. CDR3 length: 12 residues. Germline CDR1 and CDR2: MGHRA and YSYEKL. The V end was cut by 8 bases, the J end by 3 bases, with 10 bases between. The CDR3 region has the DNA TGCGCCAGCTGCAGGATGGACACTGAAGCTTTCTTT. As protein: CASCRMDTEAFF.

There are a few counts of this clone. This sequence joins TRBV6-1 and TRBJ2-3; no clear D. CDR1 and CDR2 from the germline V gene are MNHNS and SASEGT. V dropped 4 bases and J dropped 4 bases, with 9 bases sitting between them. The CDR3 consists of 13 residues. DNA for the CDR3: TGTGCCAGCAGTGGGCGGCAGTCAGATACGCAGTATTTT. This codes for CASSGRQSDTQYF.